This entry concerns a single TCR beta chain. Antigen unknown. This specimen belongs to a study of T-cell memory formation after mild COVID-19. Study details: Most TCR clusters belonged to a single donor.

Overall study results and limits: Clones contracting over day 15 to 85 were CD4/CD8 balanced, with later expanders leaning CD4+. Second-wave clones reaching peak frequency on day 37 lacked confirmed SARS-CoV-2 specificity.

Constant-segment primers were used for 5'RACE, and the resulting TCR alpha and TCR beta cDNA libraries carried sample barcodes and UMIs. TCRdb independently ran MiXCR on the 5' RACE reads; one entry per CDR3 protein. The sample comprises around 200,000 distinct CDR3 sequences, 15% to 20% of which are singletons, and more than 3% rests with the top ten. Germline V gives CDR1 SGDLS, CDR2 YYNGEE. V lost 0 bases to trimming and J lost 1 base, with 12 bases between them. The CDR3 extends over 16 amino acids. The receptor comes from a man younger than 35 who had mild COVID-19 (a few samples of this study predate the infection). Cell type and time point are not known. Source material: PBMCs or a T cell subset sorted from them (not recorded which). The genes are TRBV9 and TRBJ2-3, with D perhaps matching TRBD2 (5 bases). The CDR3 DNA reads TGTGCCAGCAGCGTAGTCCCCAGCGGACGCACAGATACGCAGTATTTT. Protein product: CASSVVPSGRTDTQYF.